Presented here are 31 T cell receptor beta chains from one specimen sequenced in a study of Ad26.COV2.S vaccination and SARS-CoV-2 variants. Treatment denoted: about 20 received Ad26.COV2.S at low or high dose, single or two shots; about 5 received placebo; per-sample allocation not given. Sampling took place 63 days after the first vaccine or placebo injection. The table came from immunoSEQ multiplex PCR; TCRdb's copy has only in-frame clones and leaves some out. The data contain more than 300,000 clones, around 84% of them singletons. The sequenced sample was peripheral blood, obtained in a trial of Ad26.COV2.S vaccine versus placebo. All receptors derive from a person between 18 and 65 years old who received the Ad26.COV2.S COVID-19 vaccine or a placebo.

The chain combines TRBV4-1 with TRBJ2-7, with no clear D. From germline, CDR1 is MGHRA and CDR2 YSYEKL. Trimming removed 4 bases at V and 7 bases at J, with 20 bases between. CDR3 length equals 15 residues. CDR3 DNA: TGCGCCAGCAGCCTCACCTCCAGTTCGCCCGGGGAGCAGTACTTC. Protein sequence: CASSLTSSSPGEQYF.

This clone was seen only once. The CDR3 is CASSPMVGAPANEKLFF. The DNA of the CDR3 is TGTGCCAGCAGCCCCATGGTGGGGGCCCCAGCTAATGAAAAACTGTTTTTT. The chain has TRBV11-2 and TRBJ1-4, with a possible D match to TRBD1 (6 bases). This CDR3 spans 17 amino acids. In germline, CDR1 is SGHAT, CDR2 FQNNGV. V gave up 5 bases and J gave up 3 bases, with 19 bases separating them. The full variable domain, its missing parts supplied by reference TRBV11-2 and TRBJ1-4, is EAGVAQSPRYKIIEKRQSVAFWCNPISGHATLYWYQQILGQGPKLLIQFQNNGVVDDSQLPKDRFSAERLKGVDSTLKIQPAKLEDSAVYLCASSPMVGAPANEKLFFGSGTQLSVL.

The chain carries TRBV18 and TRBJ2-2, with TRBD1 matching 8 bases. The J segment lost 1 base and the V segment lost 4 bases, leaving 2 bases of the junction unmatched. This CDR3 spans 15 amino acids. The germline V gene encodes CDR1 KGHSH and CDR2 LQKENI. The CDR3 protein is CASSLDRGNTGELFF. The CDR3 DNA reads TGTGCCAGCTCACTCGACAGGGGGAACACCGGGGAGCTGTTTTTT.

The chain joins TRBV7-9 to TRBJ1-3, with a possible D match to TRBD1 (5 bases). CDR3 size: 15 residues. With 5 bases removed from V and 2 bases from J, the gap between germline ends came to 13 bases. Germline lookup yields CDR1 SEHNR and CDR2 FQNEAQ (reference sequence). For the CDR3, the DNA is TGTGCCAGCAGCCCATCCTGGGGGGCTGGAAACACCATATATTTT. This translates into CASSPSWGAGNTIYF.

The chain combines TRBV5-4 with TRBJ2-7, with D uncertain. The germline V gene has CDR1 SGHNT and CDR2 YYREEE (reference sequence). V dropped 3 bases and J dropped 4 bases, with 11 bases sitting between them. This CDR3 has 13 residues. In DNA form, the CDR3 reads TGTGCCAGCAGCTCCACCCAGAGATACGAGCAGTACTTC. This encodes CASSSTQRYEQYF.

CDR3 sequence (DNA): TGTGCCAGTCGGGACAGAGCTTACGAGCAGTACTTC. It specifies CASRDRAYEQYF. The J gene is TRBJ2-7, the V gene TRBV6-6, with 7 nucleotides matching TRBD1. CDR3 size: 12 residues. Germline V gene lookup returns CDR1 MNHNY and CDR2 SVGAGI (reference sequence). After removal of 9 bases from V and 4 bases from J, the junction contained 6 bases not matched to a gene.

This rearrangement joins TRBV10-3 to TRBJ1-6; D call uncertain. The V and J ends lost 0 bases and 0 bases respectively, with 6 bases between them. This CDR3 region has 16 residues. Germline assignment: CDR1 ENHRY and CDR2 SYGVKD. In DNA form, the CDR3 reads TGTGCCATCAGTGAGTCGGCGAACTCCTATAATTCACCCCTCCACTTT. Its translation: CAISESANSYNSPLHF.

The V call is TRBV6-5, the J call TRBJ1-2, with D tentatively TRBD1 (6 bases). With 8 bases removed from V and 0 bases from J, the gap between germline ends came to 16 bases. The CDR3 runs to 15 residues. In germline, CDR1 is MNHEY, CDR2 SVGAGI. The CDR3 is CASASRTAPNYGYTF. DNA of the CDR3: TGTGCCAGCGCCAGTCGGACAGCACCTAACTATGGCTACACCTTC.

The V and J genes are TRBV5-1 and TRBJ2-3; 9 nucleotides align to TRBD1. Germline V gene data show CDR1 as SGHRS and CDR2 as YFSETQ. V trimming: 4 bases; J trimming: 0 bases; junction bases outside the gene matches: 9. The CDR3 covers 17 residues. As DNA, the CDR3 is TGCGCCAGCAGCACGGGACAGGGCCATTTTAGCACAGATACGCAGTATTTT. It is translated as CASSTGQGHFSTDTQYF. The entire variable domain, with the rest obtained from reference TRBV5-1 and TRBJ2-3, is as follows: KAGVTQTPRYLIKTRGQQVTLSCSPISGHRSVSWYQQTPGQGLQFLFEYFSETQRNKGNFPGRFSGRQFSNSRSEMNVSTLELGDSALYLCASSTGQGHFSTDTQYFGPGTRLTVL.

The rearrangement joins TRBV6-2 or TRBV6-3 to TRBJ1-2; 7 positions agree with TRBD1. V lost 5 bases, J lost 2 bases, and 5 bases stayed unmatched. This CDR3 is 14 amino acids long. Per the germline V gene, CDR1 is MNHEY and CDR2 is SVGEGT. The CDR3 spells CASSRTGNNYGYTF. DNA for the CDR3: TGTGCCAGCAGTCGGACAGGAAACAACTATGGCTACACCTTC.

This clone has just one count. The V call is TRBV7-9, the J call TRBJ2-7; 8 positions agree with TRBD2. Trimming at V came to 5 bases and at J to 2 bases, leaving 11 bases not matched to a gene. The germline gives CDR1 SEHNR, CDR2 FQNEAQ (reference sequence). There are 16 residues in the CDR3. The CDR3 region has the DNA TGTGCCAGCAGCCTCCGGGGGGGCGTCGGAACCTACGAGCAGTACTTC. Translated, it gives CASSLRGGVGTYEQYF.

This sequence joins TRBV7-2 and TRBJ2-7; maybe TRBD1 (5 bases). V gave up 2 bases and J gave up 3 bases, with 14 bases separating them. The CDR3 sequence is 15 residues long. CDR1 is SGHTA, CDR2 FQGNSA, per germline. CDR3 region: CASSLTGTEFYEQYF. CDR3 coding DNA: TGTGCCAGCAGCTTAACAGGAACAGAATTCTACGAGCAGTACTTC. Combining the CDR3 with reference TRBV7-2 and TRBJ2-7 gives the whole variable domain GAGVSQSPSNKVTEKGKDVELRCDPISGHTALYWYRQSLGQGLEFLIYFQGNSAPDKSGLPSDRFSAERTGGSVSTLTIQRTQQEDSAVYLCASSLTGTEFYEQYFGPGTRLTVT.

The chain couples TRBV11-2 to TRBJ2-7; 8 bases map to TRBD1. Germline V lookup: CDR1 SGHAT, CDR2 FQNNGV. This CDR3 has 15 amino acids. The ends lost 0 bases at V and 6 bases at J; junction bases unmatched: 7. The CDR3 sequence: CASSLDRTGMGEQYF. CDR3 nucleotides: TGTGCCAGCAGCTTAGACCGGACAGGGATGGGCGAGCAGTACTTC.

CDR3 coding DNA: TGTGCCTACTCGACAGGCGACTATGGCTACACCTTC. Its protein product is CAYSTGDYGYTF. The rearrangement uses TRBV30 and TRBJ1-2, with a possible D match to TRBD1 (6 bases). Looked up from germline, CDR1 is GTSNPN and CDR2 is SVGIG (reference sequence). This CDR3 comprises 12 residues. The V end lost 7 bases, the J end lost 3 bases, and 12 bases lay between the germline ends.

The V call is TRBV6-1, the J call TRBJ2-7, with D unclear. Looked up from germline, CDR1 is MNHNS and CDR2 is SASEGT. CDR3 length: 14 residues. V dropped 0 bases and J dropped 5 bases, with 11 bases sitting between them. CDR3 region: CASSEAYSPHEQYF. DNA of the CDR3: TGTGCCAGCAGTGAAGCGTACAGCCCCCACGAGCAGTACTTC.

The chain has TRBV30 and TRBJ2-6, with TRBD1 identical over 12 bases. The CDR3 spans 21 residues. J lost 1 base, V lost 3 bases, and 16 bases had no gene match. The germline gives CDR1 GTSNPN, CDR2 SVGIG (reference sequence). The CDR3 DNA follows: TGTGCCTGGAGCGGCCTAGTACGGGACAGGGGGCGAACGTCTGGGGCCAACGTCCTGACTTTC. It specifies CAWSGLVRDRGRTSGANVLTF.

The rearrangement joins TRBV4-3 to TRBJ2-2; 7 nucleotides agree with TRBD1. V shed 0 bases and J 6 bases; nucleotides not matched to a gene: 4. Germline CDR1 LGHNA, CDR2 YSLEER. The CDR3 is made up of 15 amino acids. This CDR3 is CASSQDDRAAGELFF. DNA of the CDR3: TGCGCCAGCAGCCAAGATGACAGGGCGGCCGGGGAGCTGTTTTTT.

The rearrangement uses TRBV30 and TRBJ2-4; 7 bases fit TRBD1. From germline, CDR1 is GTSNPN and CDR2 SVGIG (reference sequence). The CDR3 loop spans 14 amino acids. V shed 3 bases, J shed 2 bases, and the junction held 4 bases outside the gene matches. This CDR3 reads CAWRPTGPKNIQYF. The CDR3 DNA sequence: TGTGCCTGGAGGCCGACAGGGCCCAAAAACATTCAGTACTTC.

The genes are TRBV27 and TRBJ1-6; 9 bases match TRBD1. V trimming: 7 bases; J trimming: 9 bases; junction bases outside the gene matches: 7. Germline V gene lookup returns CDR1 MNHEY and CDR2 SMNVEV (reference sequence). The CDR3 extends over 14 amino acids. CDR3 in amino acids: CASTSWTGVSPLHF. In DNA, the CDR3 is TGTGCCAGCACCTCCTGGACAGGGGTTTCACCCCTCCACTTT.

The genes are TRBV30 and TRBJ1-5; D is unclear. CDR1 is GTSNPN, CDR2 SVGIG, per germline (reference sequence). V was clipped by 2 bases and J by 3 bases, with 14 bases between them. The CDR3 is made up of 15 amino acids. The CDR3 DNA is TGTGCCTGGAGTTTGGCCGGACTGTTCAATCAGCCCCAGCATTTT. Translation gives CAWSLAGLFNQPQHF.

CDR3 protein: CASSPRTGTGGYEQYF. The DNA of the CDR3 is TGCGCCAGCAGCCCAAGAACCGGGACAGGGGGCTACGAGCAGTACTTC. The V and J genes are TRBV5-1 and TRBJ2-7, with 11 nucleotides matching TRBD1. The CDR3 extends over 16 amino acids. The J segment lost 3 bases and the V segment lost 4 bases, leaving 9 bases of the junction unmatched. CDR1 and CDR2 from the germline V gene are SGHRS and YFSETQ.

The V gene is TRBV5-1, the J gene TRBJ1-1; D not resolved. Germline loops: CDR1 SGHRS, CDR2 YFSETQ. The CDR3 length is 14 residues. The V gene lost 1 base and the J gene lost 0 bases, with 7 bases spanning the gap. For the CDR3, the DNA is TGCGCCAGCAGCTTGTTAGTCATGAACACTGAAGCTTTCTTT. Protein product: CASSLLVMNTEAFF. Full variable domain (rest looked up from reference TRBV5-1 and TRBJ1-1): KAGVTQTPRYLIKTRGQQVTLSCSPISGHRSVSWYQQTPGQGLQFLFEYFSETQRNKGNFPGRFSGRQFSNSRSEMNVSTLELGDSALYLCASSLLVMNTEAFFGQGTRLTVV.

J is TRBJ2-5 and V is TRBV11-1; 10 nucleotides agree with TRBD2. The CDR3 has 16 amino acids. Unmatched junction bases numbered 4, after V lost 2 bases and J lost 1 base. CDR1 SGHAT and CDR2 FQDESV come from the germline V gene (reference sequence). CDR3 bases: TGTGCCAGCAGCTTATCTAGCGGGGGTATCCAAGAGACCCAGTACTTC. Translating it yields CASSLSSGGIQETQYF. The whole variable domain, remainder taken from reference TRBV11-1 and TRBJ2-5, is EAEVAQSPRYKITEKSQAVAFWCDPISGHATLYWYRQILGQGPELLVQFQDESVVDDSQLPKDRFSAERLKGVDSTLKIQPAELGDSAMYLCASSLSSGGIQETQYFGPGTRLLVL.

V usage is TRBV18 and J usage is TRBJ1-1; no clear D. The CDR3 runs 16 residues. Trimming stripped 2 bases from V and 3 bases from J, with 16 bases between. The V gene's germline CDR1 is KGHSH and CDR2 LQKENI. This CDR3 reads CASSPGPFLRDTEAFF. DNA for the CDR3: TGTGCCAGCTCACCAGGGCCCTTTCTTCGGGACACTGAAGCTTTCTTT.

The chain uses TRBV20-1 and TRBJ1-5, with TRBD1 as a possible D gene (6 bases). This CDR3 spans 15 amino acids. Germline V gene sequence: CDR1 DFQATT, CDR2 SNEGSKA (reference sequence). The V and J ends lost 3 bases and 2 bases respectively, with 14 bases between them. This chain's CDR3 is CSASQESGGNQPQHF. The CDR3 nucleotides read TGCAGTGCTAGTCAAGAGTCAGGGGGCAATCAGCCCCAGCATTTT.

The CDR3 DNA sequence: TGCAGCGTTGCTTCGGGGGGGTACAATGAGCAGTTCTTC. Its protein product is CSVASGGYNEQFF. This rearrangement joins TRBV29-1 to TRBJ2-1, with 8 nucleotides matching TRBD2. Germline V gives CDR1 SQVTM, CDR2 ANQGSEA. V shed 4 bases, J shed 4 bases, and the junction held 3 bases outside the gene matches. The CDR3 loop spans 13 amino acids.

Details on this clone: This sample also contains other DNA sequences that code for the same CDR3. The rearrangement joins TRBV7-2 to TRBJ2-3, with 9 bases identical to TRBD2. Germline trimming cut 5 bases from V and 1 base from J; bases unmatched to any gene: 4. The CDR3 has 15 amino acids. Germline-derived CDR1 and CDR2 are SGHTA and FQGNSA. The CDR3 bases are TGTGCCAGCAGCCCCGAGCGGGGGGGCACAGATACGCAGTATTTT. Translation gives CASSPERGGTDTQYF.

The gene calls are TRBV7-8 and TRBJ1-1, with TRBD1 matching over 8 bases. J gave up 0 bases and V 5 bases, and 5 bases lay outside the gene matches. This CDR3 spans 15 amino acids. CDR1 is SGHVS, CDR2 FQNEAQ, per germline. In DNA form, the CDR3 reads TGTGCCAGCAGCGTTCAGGGGGCCATGAACACTGAAGCTTTCTTT. Translation: CASSVQGAMNTEAFF.

This clone was observed a few times. The rearrangement joins TRBV6-5 to TRBJ1-2, with D hard to call. This CDR3 comprises 13 residues. The V end lost 1 base, the J end lost 7 bases, and 10 bases lay between the germline ends. Germline V CDR1 and CDR2: MNHEY, SVGAGI. The CDR3 loop is CASSYLGEPGYTF. DNA of the CDR3: TGTGCCAGCAGTTACTTAGGAGAACCTGGCTACACCTTC.

The genes are TRBV5-1 and TRBJ2-3; no reliable D call. The V gene's germline CDR1 is SGHRS and CDR2 YFSETQ. V lost 1 base, J lost 6 bases, and 9 bases lay in between. The CDR3 sequence is 13 residues long. The CDR3 nucleotides read TGCGCCAGCAGCTTGCCCGGCGAGGATACGCAGTATTTT. It is translated as CASSLPGEDTQYF.

This chain connects TRBV5-1 to TRBJ1-2, with D perhaps TRBD1 (5 bases). Trimming removed 4 bases from V and 6 bases from J, with 16 bases in between. Germline CDR1 SGHRS, CDR2 YFSETQ. The CDR3 loop spans 14 amino acids. In DNA, the CDR3 is TGCGCCAGCAGCACGGACACCCTCAAGGATGGCTACACCTTC. Protein: CASSTDTLKDGYTF.